This TCR beta chain emerged from a study of cytomegalovirus exposure and HLA in healthy donors. The CDR3 extends over 16 amino acids. The germline V gene encodes CDR1 LGHNT and CDR2 FRNRAP. V was clipped by 6 bases and J by 7 bases; unmatched bases: 9. Study-wide results and caveats: Sequence variants that were highly shared formed a cluster that was likely a sequencing artifact.

In the PCR, 60 Vbeta and 13 Jbeta primers were used. Method: immunoSEQ multiplex PCR; TCRdb's copy keeps in-frame clones and lacks some. The sample comprises roughly 150,000 clones, 75% to 80% of which are singletons, and approximately 0.66% rests with the top ten. As concerns this clone: Its antigen is unknown.

The chain combines TRBV12-5 with TRBJ2-1, with 13 bases lining up with TRBD2. This TCR was recovered from a male donor in good health and CMV-seronegative. Material for sequencing was PBMCs. For the CDR3, the DNA is TGTGCTAGTGGACCCACTAGCGGGGGGGCAGAGAATGAGCAGTTCTTC. Protein sequence: CASGPTSGGAENEQFF.